The 27 T cell receptor beta chains below all came from one sample that was sequenced in a study of blood T cell repertoires in COVID-19. This table comes from immunoSEQ multiplex PCR, and its TCRdb copy is limited to in-frame clones, with some not included. The repertoire has 150,000 or so clones, 90% of them found once; the top ten carry approximately 0.56%. Sequences were obtained from peripheral blood. All receptors derive from a man aged 50-60 years with acute or convalescent COVID-19.

In its sample, this clone was seen once. The chain recombines TRBV28 with TRBJ1-5, with D perhaps matching TRBD1 (6 bases). The germline V gene encodes CDR1 MDHEN and CDR2 SYDVKM. The V gene lost 7 bases and the J gene lost 6 bases, with 13 bases spanning the gap. The CDR3 has 13 amino acids. CDR3 sequence (DNA): TGTGCCAGCACCCCTAGGGGGTTTCAGCCCCAGCATTTT. Translating gives CASTPRGFQPQHF.

The chain uses TRBV15 and TRBJ2-2, with 11 positions matching TRBD2. Unmatched junction bases numbered 2, after V lost 1 base and J lost 4 bases. CDR1 is LNHNV, CDR2 YYDKDF, per germline (reference sequence). The CDR3 has 16 amino acids. CDR3 protein: CATSRGGTSGTGELFF. The CDR3 DNA is TGTGCCACCAGCAGAGGTGGGACTAGCGGCACCGGGGAGCTGTTTTTT.

The chain recombines TRBV9 with TRBJ2-7; D is perhaps TRBD1 (7 bases). Germline V gives CDR1 SGDLS, CDR2 YYNGEE. This CDR3 contains 15 residues. V lost 2 bases, J lost 5 bases, and 17 bases lay in between. The CDR3 loop is CASSVGGGFLDEQYF. The CDR3 DNA sequence: TGTGCCAGCAGCGTCGGAGGGGGCTTTTTGGACGAGCAGTACTTC.

The CDR3 DNA is TGTGCCAGTAGTGGGACAGCTAATCAGCCCCAGCATTTT. Residues: CASSGTANQPQHF. This chain links TRBV19 with TRBJ1-5, with 7 bases matching TRBD1. From germline, CDR1 is LNHDA and CDR2 SQIVND (reference sequence). Trimming took 5 bases from V and 4 from J; bases not matched to a gene: 2. CDR3 length: 13 amino acids.

The J gene is TRBJ2-7, the V gene TRBV20-1, with 9 bases matching TRBD2. J lost 4 bases, V lost 3 bases, and 7 bases had no gene match. This CDR3 contains 14 residues. Per germline, CDR1 DFQATT and CDR2 SNEGSKA (reference sequence). CDR3 sequence: CSASGSGSGYEQYF. CDR3 sequence (DNA): TGCAGTGCTAGTGGTAGCGGGAGCGGGTACGAGCAGTACTTC.

The chain employs TRBV2 and TRBJ2-2; 9 bases agree with TRBD1. Germline lookup yields CDR1 SNHLY and CDR2 FYNNEI. With 6 bases clipped from V and 8 bases from J, the junction kept 4 bases outside the gene matches. There are 13 residues in the CDR3. The CDR3 DNA is TGTGCCAGCAGGGGACAGGGCGGGGGGGAGCTGTTTTTT. Amino acids: CASRGQGGGELFF.

In this sample, this clone turned up once. This sequence joins TRBV3-1 (or the pseudogene TRBV3-2) and TRBJ2-5; TRBD1 agrees at 8 bases. The germline CDR1 and CDR2 sequences are LGHDT and YNNKEL (reference sequence). The ends lost 3 bases at V and 7 bases at J; junction bases unmatched: 7. This CDR3 has 14 residues. The CDR3 sequence: CASSQGQARGTQYF. Here the CDR3 DNA reads TGTGCCAGCAGCCAGGGACAGGCCAGGGGGACCCAGTACTTC.

V gene TRBV28 combines with J gene TRBJ2-1; 9 bases line up with TRBD1. J was trimmed by 1 base and V by 6 bases; bases with no gene match: 7. Germline assignment: CDR1 MDHEN and CDR2 SYDVKM. The CDR3 sequence is 16 residues long. The CDR3: CASRAYRGPSYNEQFF. DNA for the CDR3: TGTGCCAGCAGGGCCTACAGGGGGCCGTCCTACAATGAGCAGTTCTTC.

The chain joins TRBV19 to TRBJ2-3; 7 nucleotides agree with TRBD1. The germline gives CDR1 LNHDA, CDR2 SQIVND (reference sequence). After removal of 3 bases from V and 2 bases from J, the junction contained 2 bases not matched to a gene. The CDR3 has 14 amino acids. CDR3 coding DNA: TGTGCCAGTAGTATCAGGGGGTACACAGATACGCAGTATTTT. Its protein is CASSIRGYTDTQYF.

The rearrangement links TRBV7-9 to TRBJ2-1; 8 bases are shared with TRBD2. V lost 5 bases and J lost 9; bases outside the gene matches: 9. The CDR3 runs 14 residues. Per the germline V gene, CDR1 is SEHNR and CDR2 is FQNEAQ (reference sequence). CDR3 nucleotides: TGTGCCAGCAGCCCGACACTAGCGGCGGGTGAGCAGTTCTTC. This sequence encodes CASSPTLAAGEQFF.

The chain has TRBV7-3 and TRBJ2-3; D might be TRBD1 (6 bases). Germline values: CDR1 SGHTA, CDR2 FQGTGA. The CDR3 totals 16 residues. Trimming took 5 bases from V and 5 from J, leaving 20 bases between them. CDR3 amino acids: CASSLRPGHPGDTQYF. CDR3 sequence (DNA): TGTGCCAGCAGCCTACGACCGGGACACCCAGGAGATACGCAGTATTTT.

The sample holds one count of this clone. The gene calls are TRBV7-2 and TRBJ2-3; 8 nucleotides align to TRBD2. The CDR3 runs 14 residues. Germline assignment: CDR1 SGHTA and CDR2 FQGNSA. V lost 4 bases, J lost 1 base, and 1 base stayed unmatched. The CDR3 sequence is CASSSAGGTDTQYF. CDR3 nucleotides: TGTGCCAGCAGCTCAGCGGGAGGCACAGATACGCAGTATTTT. Variable domain in full (rest from reference TRBV7-2 and TRBJ2-3): GAGVSQSPSNKVTEKGKDVELRCDPISGHTALYWYRQSLGQGLEFLIYFQGNSAPDKSGLPSDRFSAERTGGSVSTLTIQRTQQEDSAVYLCASSSAGGTDTQYFGPGTRLTVL.

V gene TRBV30 combines with J gene TRBJ2-1, with TRBD2 matching over 10 bases. The CDR3 contains 13 residues. Germline CDR1 and CDR2: GTSNPN and SVGIG (reference sequence). Trimming cost V 8 bases and J 3 bases; bases outside gene matches: 4. CDR3 sequence reads: CARRLAGYNEQFF. In DNA, the CDR3 is TGTGCCCGAAGACTAGCGGGCTACAATGAGCAGTTCTTC.

This clone appeared a few times. The genes are TRBV6-2 or TRBV6-3 and TRBJ1-1; TRBD1 is a possible D gene (5 bases). Between the trimmed V and J ends, which lost 0 bases and 6 bases, there was a span of 14 bases. Looked up from germline, CDR1 is MNHEY and CDR2 is SVGEGT. The CDR3 loop spans 15 amino acids. For the CDR3, the DNA is TGTGCCAGCAGTTACTCGTTGGCAGGGTCGTCTGAAGCTTTCTTT. It specifies CASSYSLAGSSEAFF.

The genes are TRBV6-1 and TRBJ2-7; D is unresolved. The V and J ends lost 5 bases and 2 bases respectively, with 10 bases between them. CDR1 is MNHNS and CDR2 is SASEGT in the germline V gene. The CDR3 runs 13 residues. CDR3 in DNA: TGTGCCAGCAGTTATACGGTTACCTACGAGCAGTACGTC. It specifies CASSYTVTYEQYV.

This chain joins TRBV6-5 and TRBJ1-1; 10 bases fit TRBD1. Germline values: CDR1 MNHEY, CDR2 SVGAGI. This CDR3 comprises 15 residues. Unmatched junction bases numbered 12, after V lost 8 bases and J lost 6 bases. CDR3: CASFRTGGRRSEAFF. The CDR3 nucleotides are TGTGCCAGCTTTCGGACAGGGGGAAGGAGGTCTGAAGCTTTCTTT.

The rearrangement uses TRBV6-4 and TRBJ1-1; 9 nucleotides align to TRBD1. The CDR3 sequence is 14 residues long. Germline V gene data show CDR1 as MRHNA and CDR2 as SNTAGT. V was clipped by 5 bases and J by 2 bases; unmatched bases: 3. Here the CDR3 DNA reads TGTGCCAGCAGTTCCACAGGGGGCAACACTGAAGCTTTCTTT. It yields the protein CASSSTGGNTEAFF.

The chain recombines TRBV7-3 with TRBJ2-3, with D tentatively TRBD2 (6 bases). The CDR3 extends over 14 amino acids. Germline CDR1 and CDR2: SGHTA and FQGTGA. Trimming cost V 2 bases and J 5 bases, with 11 bases left between them. The CDR3 DNA reads as TGTGCCAGCAGCTTATTGGGGGGAATAGATACGCAGTATTTT. Translation: CASSLLGGIDTQYF. The variable domain in full, with the rest retrieved from reference TRBV7-3 and TRBJ2-3, is GAGVSQTPSNKVTEKGKYVELRCDPISGHTALYWYRQSLGQGPEFLIYFQGTGAADDSGLPNDRFFAVRPEGSVSTLKIQRTERGDSAVYLCASSLLGGIDTQYFGPGTRLTVL.

This sequence joins TRBV7-2 and TRBJ2-5; the match to TRBD2 covers 13 bases. The V gene end was trimmed by 10 bases and the J gene end by 0 bases; junction bases not matched to a gene: 5. The CDR3 runs 15 residues. Germline-derived CDR1 and CDR2 are SGHTA and FQGNSA. CDR3 in amino acids: CATLTSGGYQETQYF. CDR3 sequence (DNA): TGTGCCACCTTGACTAGCGGGGGGTACCAAGAGACCCAGTACTTC.

This clone was recorded only once. The CDR3 sequence: CASSLGRQVLNSPLHF. CDR3 DNA sequence: TGTGCCAGCAGCTTAGGTCGACAGGTACTCAATTCACCCCTCCACTTT. The chain couples TRBV13 to TRBJ1-6; D might be TRBD1 (6 bases). The CDR3 spans 16 residues. Germline CDR1 and CDR2: PRHDT and FYEKMQ (reference sequence). Trimming removed 0 bases from V and 7 bases from J, with 13 bases in between.

In this sample, this clone turned up once. The gene calls are TRBV30 and TRBJ2-6; D ambiguous. Looked up from germline, CDR1 is GTSNPN and CDR2 is SVGIG (reference sequence). V was pared by 0 bases and J by 0 bases, with 9 bases between. This CDR3 spans 16 amino acids. The CDR3, as DNA: TGTGCCTGGAGTGTCGCCAGGATCTCTGGGGCCAACGTCCTGACTTTC. Translating it yields CAWSVARISGANVLTF. Together with reference TRBV30 and TRBJ2-6, the CDR3 gives the full variable domain: SQTIHQWPATLVQPVGSPLSLECTVEGTSNPNLYWYRQAAGRGLQLLFYSVGIGQISSEVPQNLSASRPQDRQFILSSKKLLLSDSGFYLCAWSVARISGANVLTFGAGSRLTVL.

V gene TRBV27 combines with J gene TRBJ2-2, with 10 bases fitting TRBD2. The V gene end was trimmed by 4 bases and the J gene end by 7 bases; junction bases not matched to a gene: 6. This CDR3 has 15 residues. Per germline, CDR1 MNHEY and CDR2 SMNVEV (reference sequence). CDR3: CASSSAGGNGGELFF. DNA for the CDR3: TGTGCCAGCAGTTCAGCGGGAGGGAACGGCGGGGAGCTGTTTTTT.

V usage is TRBV7-2 and J usage is TRBJ2-5; 8 bases agree with TRBD2. V lost 5 bases, J lost 7 bases, and 18 bases stayed unmatched. The CDR3 totals 17 residues. CDR1 and CDR2 (germline): SGHTA, FQGNSA. This CDR3 reads CASSQGLGDGGVATQYF. Written as DNA, the CDR3 is TGTGCCAGCAGCCAAGGTCTGGGCGACGGGGGGGTAGCGACCCAGTACTTC.

The J gene is TRBJ2-5, the V gene TRBV6-5, with TRBD1 identical over 8 bases. Germline trimming cut 5 bases from V and 2 bases from J; bases unmatched to any gene: 7. This CDR3 has 15 residues. CDR1 is MNHEY and CDR2 is SVGAGI in the germline V gene. CDR3 residues: CASSKLTGGQETQYF. The CDR3 coding sequence is TGTGCCAGCAGTAAGCTCACAGGGGGACAAGAGACCCAGTACTTC.

This chain joins TRBV11-3 and TRBJ2-2; D is possibly TRBD1 (7 bases). The CDR3 is 17 residues long. Trimming removed 4 bases from V and 4 bases from J, with 19 bases in between. In germline, CDR1 is SGHNT, CDR2 YENEEA. DNA for the CDR3: TGTGCCAGCAGCTCGCGCGGGACAGCACAGGGCACCGGGGAGCTGTTTTTT. Amino acids: CASSSRGTAQGTGELFF.

This sequence joins TRBV13 and TRBJ2-1; 10 positions agree with TRBD2. Germline V gene data show CDR1 as PRHDT and CDR2 as FYEKMQ (reference sequence). With V trimmed by 4 bases and J by 7 bases, 7 bases remained unmatched. CDR3 length: 15 residues. Here the CDR3 reads CASSSRGAGGNEQFF. The CDR3 DNA sequence: TGTGCCAGCAGCTCCCGGGGAGCGGGAGGGAATGAGCAGTTCTTC.

The rearrangement joins TRBV21-1 to TRBJ2-4; the table's TRBD1 call for D was not verified on the DNA. TRBV21-1 is given as a pseudogene. This CDR3 contains 15 residues. CDR3 protein: CASQHGAWAKNIQYF. CDR3 bases: TGTGCCTCCCAACATGGGGCGTGGGCCAAAAACATTCAGTACTTC.